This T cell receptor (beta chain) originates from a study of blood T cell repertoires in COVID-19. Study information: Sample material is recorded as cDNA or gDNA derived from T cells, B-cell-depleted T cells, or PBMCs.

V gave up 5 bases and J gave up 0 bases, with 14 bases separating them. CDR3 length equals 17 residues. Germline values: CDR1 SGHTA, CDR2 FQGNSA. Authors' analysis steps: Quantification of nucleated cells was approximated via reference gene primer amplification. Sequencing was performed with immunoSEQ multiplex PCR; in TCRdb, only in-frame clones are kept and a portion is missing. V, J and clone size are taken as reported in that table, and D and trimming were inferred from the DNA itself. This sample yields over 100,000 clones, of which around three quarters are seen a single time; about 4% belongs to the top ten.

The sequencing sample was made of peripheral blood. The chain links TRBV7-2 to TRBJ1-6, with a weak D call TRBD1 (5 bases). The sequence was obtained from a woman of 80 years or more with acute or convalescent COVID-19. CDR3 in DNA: TGTGCCAGCAGCATATATGGGGGGAGCTCCTATAATTCACCCCTCCACTTT. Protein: CASSIYGGSSYNSPLHF.